This is a list of T cell receptor beta chains from one sample in a study of blood T cell repertoires in COVID-19. The data were produced by immunoSEQ multiplex PCR, yet TCRdb's version contains in-frame clones alone and is incomplete. In the table there are 35,000 to 50,000 clones, around nine tenths of which are singletons. Input material: peripheral blood. The origin of the receptors is a human donor in a cohort sampled during active COVID-19. CDR3s include the opening cysteine and the closing phenylalanine or tryptophan. D genes are given only for firm matches. Clone size, where shown, is once, few, many, or a class for clones that have expanded.

D	size	J	length	V	CDR3	DNA
.	.	TRBJ2-1	16	TRBV14	CASSQDKGGGVNEQFF	TGTGCCAGCAGCCAAGATAAAGGGGGTGGAGTCAATGAGCAGTTCTTC
.	few	TRBJ2-5	15	TRBV7-9	CASSLASGVGETQYF	TGTGCCAGCAGCTTAGCATCGGGGGTTGGAGAGACCCAGTACTTC
TRBD2	.	TRBJ2-3	17	TRBV3-1/TRBV3-2	CASSQATGTTSTDTQYF	TGTGCCAGCAGCCAAGCGACCGGGACTACAAGCACAGATACGCAGTATTTT
.	.	TRBJ1-3	13	TRBV6-6	CATLDSSGNTIYF	TGTGCCACCTTGGACAGCTCTGGAAACACCATATATTTT
TRBD1	.	TRBJ2-2	14	TRBV9	CASQQGESTGELFF	TGTGCAAGCCAGCAGGGGGAGAGCACCGGGGAGCTGTTTTTT
TRBD2	.	TRBJ2-1	14	TRBV10-3	CAISVGGGINEQFF	TGTGCCATCAGTGTTGGCGGGGGGATCAATGAGCAGTTCTTC
TRBD1	.	TRBJ2-3	15	TRBV27	CASSTRGQGAGRQYF	TGTGCCAGCAGTACCCGGGGTCAGGGGGCCGGGAGGCAGTATTTT
.	.	TRBJ2-7	13	TRBV7-8	CASRSHSAYEQYF	TGTGCCAGCAGGTCCCACTCCGCCTACGAGCAGTACTTC
.	.	TRBJ1-6	16	TRBV5-1	CASSLETRGNNSPLHF	TGCGCCAGCAGCTTGGAAACCCGGGGTAATAATTCACCCCTCCACTTT
.	once	TRBJ1-4	15	TRBV5-1	CASSLEGLGYEKLFF	TGCGCCAGCAGCTTGGAAGGACTCGGCTATGAAAAACTGTTTTTT
TRBD2	.	TRBJ2-3	16	TRBV5-8	CASTSGGAVRTDTQYF	TGTGCCAGCACTAGCGGGGGGGCCGTACGCACAGATACGCAGTATTTT
.	.	TRBJ2-5	15	TRBV2	CASSDFPGAGETQYF	TGTGCCAGCAGTGACTTCCCAGGGGCAGGGGAGACCCAGTACTTC
TRBD1	few	TRBJ1-6	15	TRBV10-1	CASSDFLRDSSPLHF	TGCGCCAGCAGTGATTTCCTCCGGGACAGCTCACCCCTCCACTTT
.	.	TRBJ2-3	15	TRBV18	CASSQFRATTDTQYF	TGTGCCAGCTCACAATTCAGGGCTACCACAGATACGCAGTATTTT
.	few	TRBJ1-6	14	TRBV19	CASSIPQGISPLHF	TGTGCCAGTAGTATTCCCCAGGGAATTTCACCCCTCCACTTT
.	.	TRBJ1-1	14	TRBV3-1/TRBV3-2	CASSHTNLNTEAFF	TGTGCCAGCAGCCACACTAACTTGAACACTGAAGCTTTCTTT
.	.	TRBJ2-7	15	TRBV19	CASSMAGVGSYEQYF	TGTGCCAGTAGTATGGCAGGGGTTGGGTCCTACGAGCAGTACTTC
TRBD2	.	TRBJ2-3	21	TRBV7-6	CASSLVKGQRKTSGNTDTQYF	TGTGCCAGCAGCTTAGTCAAAGGACAGCGAAAGACTAGCGGGAACACAGATACGCAGTATTTT
.	.	TRBJ1-5	14	TRBV7-9	CASSSGVPGQPQHF	TGTGCCAGCAGTTCAGGGGTTCCGGGTCAGCCCCAGCATTTT
.	.	TRBJ2-5	14	TRBV6-5	CASSPQGVVETQYF	TGTGCCAGCAGCCCCCAGGGCGTTGTGGAGACCCAGTACTTC
.	.	TRBJ1-2	15	TRBV11-2	CASSSVRTENYGYTF	TGTGCCAGCAGCAGTGTCCGGACAGAGAATTATGGCTACACCTTC
TRBD2	once	TRBJ2-1	13	TRBV19	CASSPGLASGQFF	TGTGCCAGTAGTCCGGGACTAGCCTCGGGGCAGTTCTTC
TRBD1	.	TRBJ1-1	13	TRBV9	CASSGQGAVEAFF	TGTGCCAGCAGCGGACAGGGGGCTGTTGAAGCTTTCTTT